The entry below describes one TCR beta chain. Antigen specificity is unknown. TCRdb keeps only in-frame clones here, not all; method: immunoSEQ multiplex PCR. The data show over 90,000 clones, with approximately 81% seen just once and 2.5% to 3.5% held by the top ten. The sample originates from a study of glioma-infiltrating T cells after dendritic cell vaccination. General observations from the study: Estimated pretreatment TIL content predicted outcome after dendritic cell vaccination.

The CDR3 covers 16 residues. Trimming at V came to 0 bases and at J to 5 bases, leaving 7 bases not matched to a gene. The V gene's germline CDR1 is SGDLS and CDR2 YYNGEE. Isocitrate dehydrogenase mutation was absent in all glioblastoma patients. Source: blood, taken before dendritic cell vaccination. This sequence originates from a human donor with glioblastoma. The chain has TRBV9 and TRBJ2-2; 7 nucleotides agree with TRBD2. As DNA, the CDR3 is TGTGCCAGCAGCGTAGCCCCCGGGACTAAAACCGGGGAGCTGTTTTTT. This codes for CASSVAPGTKTGELFF.